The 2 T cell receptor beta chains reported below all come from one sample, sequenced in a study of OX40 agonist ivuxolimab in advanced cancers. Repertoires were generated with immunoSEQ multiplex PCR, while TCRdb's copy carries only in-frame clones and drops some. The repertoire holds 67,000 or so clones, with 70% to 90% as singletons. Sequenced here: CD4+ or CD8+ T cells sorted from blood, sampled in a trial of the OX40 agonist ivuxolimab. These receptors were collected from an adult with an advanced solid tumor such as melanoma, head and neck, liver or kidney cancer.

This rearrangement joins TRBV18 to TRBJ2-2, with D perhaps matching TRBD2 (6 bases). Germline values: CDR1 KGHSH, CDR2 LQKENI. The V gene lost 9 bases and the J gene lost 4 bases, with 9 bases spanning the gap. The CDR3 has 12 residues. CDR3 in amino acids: CASLAPTGELFF. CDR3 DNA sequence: TGTGCCAGTCTAGCGCCCACCGGGGAGCTGTTTTTT.

The CDR3 DNA reads as TGTGCCAGCAGTTCACCCACGACAGTTAATCAGCCCCAGCATTTT. Amino acid sequence: CASSSPTTVNQPQHF. J is TRBJ1-5 and V is TRBV6-5; D is possibly TRBD1 (5 bases). Per germline, CDR1 MNHEY and CDR2 SVGAGI. V lost 4 bases to trimming and J lost 4 bases, with 14 bases between them. This CDR3 is built from 15 residues.